This T cell receptor beta chain was identified in a study of early T cells in non-severe SARS-CoV-2 infection. Turning to the study itself: The sequenced material was bulk RNA from unsorted whole blood, and its chains were unpaired. General study results and limits: Anti-spike CD8 responses were favored in VDJdb matching, and private and CD4 specificities were missed.

The table lists this clonotype with many counts. Its antigen is unidentified. Separate cDNA molecules each had unique molecular identifiers attached to them. TCRdb processed the 5' RACE reads anew with MiXCR; each CDR3 protein has one entry. The sample consists of some 60,000 distinct CDR3 sequences, about 12% of them appearing once. The specimen was whole blood, collected at baseline. The source of this sequence is an adult who was a healthcare worker with PCR-confirmed SARS-CoV-2 infection or an uninfected control (not recorded which).

CDR3 sequence: CASSYWGPSYEQYF. The CDR3 DNA reads as TGTGCCAGCAGTTACTGGGGGCCCTCCTACGAGCAGTACTTC. The rearrangement joins TRBV6-5 to TRBJ2-7; tentative D call: TRBD1 (6 bases). V was shortened by 1 base and J by 0 bases, with 7 bases between the two germline ends. The CDR3 sequence is 14 residues long. Germline V lookup: CDR1 MNHEY, CDR2 SVGAGI.